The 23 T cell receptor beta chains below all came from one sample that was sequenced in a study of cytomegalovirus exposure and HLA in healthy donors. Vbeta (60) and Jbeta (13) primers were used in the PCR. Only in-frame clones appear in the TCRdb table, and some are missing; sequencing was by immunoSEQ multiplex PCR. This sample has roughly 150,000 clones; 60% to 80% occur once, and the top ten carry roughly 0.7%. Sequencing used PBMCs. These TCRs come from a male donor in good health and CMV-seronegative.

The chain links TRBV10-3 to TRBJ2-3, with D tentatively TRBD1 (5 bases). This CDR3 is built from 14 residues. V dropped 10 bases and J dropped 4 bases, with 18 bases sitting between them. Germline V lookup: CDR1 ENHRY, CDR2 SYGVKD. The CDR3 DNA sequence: TGTGCCAGCAAGCCAGGGTTTGAGGCAGATACGCAGTATTTT. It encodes CASKPGFEADTQYF.

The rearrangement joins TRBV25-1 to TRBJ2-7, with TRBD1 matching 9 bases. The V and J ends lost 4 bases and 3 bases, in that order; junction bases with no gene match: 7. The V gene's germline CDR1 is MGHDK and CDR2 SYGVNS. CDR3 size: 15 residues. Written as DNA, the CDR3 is TGTGCCAGCAGTGGGGGACAGGGAAGTTTCTACGAGCAGTACTTC. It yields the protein CASSGGQGSFYEQYF.

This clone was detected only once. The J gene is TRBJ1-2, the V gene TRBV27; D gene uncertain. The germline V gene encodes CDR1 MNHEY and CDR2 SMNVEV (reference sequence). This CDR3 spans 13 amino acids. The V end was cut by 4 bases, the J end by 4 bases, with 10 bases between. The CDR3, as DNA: TGTGCCAGCAGTTACAAACAGTCCTATGGCTACACCTTC. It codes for CASSYKQSYGYTF.

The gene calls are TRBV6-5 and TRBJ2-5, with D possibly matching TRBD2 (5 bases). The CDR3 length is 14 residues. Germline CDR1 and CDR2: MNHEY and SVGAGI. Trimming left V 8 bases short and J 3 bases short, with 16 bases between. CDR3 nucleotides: TGTGCCAGCCGTTCGAACAGCGGAAAAGAGACCCAGTACTTC. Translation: CASRSNSGKETQYF.

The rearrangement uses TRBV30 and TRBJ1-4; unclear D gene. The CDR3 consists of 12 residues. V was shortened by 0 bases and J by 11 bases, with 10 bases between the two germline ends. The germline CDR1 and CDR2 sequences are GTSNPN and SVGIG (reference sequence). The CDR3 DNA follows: TGTGCCTGGAGTGTAGGTGGAGCCAAACTGTTTTTT. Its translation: CAWSVGGAKLFF.

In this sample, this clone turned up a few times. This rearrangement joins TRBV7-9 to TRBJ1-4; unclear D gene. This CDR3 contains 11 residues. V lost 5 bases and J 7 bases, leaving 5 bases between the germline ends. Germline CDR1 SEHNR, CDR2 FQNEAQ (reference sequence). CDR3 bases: TGTGCCAGCAGCCTTCGTGAAAAACTGTTTTTT. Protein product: CASSLREKLFF.

CDR3 coding DNA: TGTGCCAGCAGCTTAGAGGGACAGAGCTATGGCTACACCTTC. Protein: CASSLEGQSYGYTF. This chain joins TRBV7-2 and TRBJ1-2, with 7 bases matching TRBD1. This CDR3 is built from 14 residues. Trimming cost V 1 base and J 4 bases; bases outside gene matches: 3. Germline V gene data show CDR1 as SGHTA and CDR2 as FQGNSA.

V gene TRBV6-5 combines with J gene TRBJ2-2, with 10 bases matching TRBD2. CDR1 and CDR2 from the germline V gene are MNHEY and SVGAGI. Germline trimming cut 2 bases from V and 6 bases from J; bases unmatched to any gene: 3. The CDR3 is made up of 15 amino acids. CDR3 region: CASSYGAGGPGELFF. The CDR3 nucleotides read TGTGCCAGCAGTTACGGAGCGGGAGGGCCCGGGGAGCTGTTTTTT.

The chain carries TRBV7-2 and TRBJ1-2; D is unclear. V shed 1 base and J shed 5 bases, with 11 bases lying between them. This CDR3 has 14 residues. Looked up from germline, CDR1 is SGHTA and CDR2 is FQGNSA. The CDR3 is CASSLGGSGYGYTF. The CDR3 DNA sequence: TGTGCCAGCAGCTTAGGGGGATCGGGGTATGGCTACACCTTC.

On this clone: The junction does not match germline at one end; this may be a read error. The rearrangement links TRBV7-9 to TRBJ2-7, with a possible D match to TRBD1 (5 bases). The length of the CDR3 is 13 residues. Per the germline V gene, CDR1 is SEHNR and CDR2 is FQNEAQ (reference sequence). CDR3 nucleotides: TGTTCCAGCAGCACCAGACAGCCTCAGGAGCAGTACTTC. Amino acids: CSSSTRQPQEQYF.

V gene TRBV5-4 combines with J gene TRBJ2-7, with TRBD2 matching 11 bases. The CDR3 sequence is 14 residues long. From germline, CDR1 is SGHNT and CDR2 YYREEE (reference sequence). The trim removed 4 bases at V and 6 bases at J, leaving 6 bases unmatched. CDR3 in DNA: TGTGCCAGCAGCAGACTAGCGGGATCGGGCGAGCAGTACTTC. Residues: CASSRLAGSGEQYF.

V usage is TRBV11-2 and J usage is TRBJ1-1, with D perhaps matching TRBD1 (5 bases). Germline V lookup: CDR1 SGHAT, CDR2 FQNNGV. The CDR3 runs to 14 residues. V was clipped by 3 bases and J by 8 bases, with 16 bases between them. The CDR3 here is CASSFALGGSEAFF. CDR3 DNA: TGTGCCAGCAGCTTCGCCTTGGGGGGTTCCGAAGCTTTCTTT.

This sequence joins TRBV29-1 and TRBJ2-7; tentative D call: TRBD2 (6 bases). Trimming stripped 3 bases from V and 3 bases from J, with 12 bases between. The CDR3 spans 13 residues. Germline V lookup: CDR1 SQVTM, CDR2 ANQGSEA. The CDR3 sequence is CSVDLGGSYEQYF. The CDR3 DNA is TGCAGCGTTGATTTGGGGGGTAGCTACGAGCAGTACTTC.

The CDR3 nucleotides read TGTGCCAGCAGTGATACTTCGGGGGGGCTGTACACAGATACGCAGTATTTT. Translating it yields CASSDTSGGLYTDTQYF. The chain uses TRBV2 and TRBJ2-3; 8 bases align to TRBD2. Germline assignment: CDR1 SNHLY and CDR2 FYNNEI. V gave up 3 bases and J gave up 2 bases; unmatched junction bases: 10. The CDR3 has 17 residues.

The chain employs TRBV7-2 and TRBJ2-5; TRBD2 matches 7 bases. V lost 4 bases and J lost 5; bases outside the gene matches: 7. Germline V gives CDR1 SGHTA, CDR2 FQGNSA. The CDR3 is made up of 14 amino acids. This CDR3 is CASSSGLVRETQYF. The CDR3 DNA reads TGTGCCAGCAGCTCCGGACTAGTTCGGGAGACCCAGTACTTC.

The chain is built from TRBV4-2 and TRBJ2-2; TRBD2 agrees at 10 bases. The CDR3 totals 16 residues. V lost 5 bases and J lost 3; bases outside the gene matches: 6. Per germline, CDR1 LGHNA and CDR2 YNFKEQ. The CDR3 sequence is CASSILAGVDTGELFF. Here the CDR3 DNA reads TGTGCCAGCAGCATCCTAGCGGGAGTTGACACCGGGGAGCTGTTTTTT.

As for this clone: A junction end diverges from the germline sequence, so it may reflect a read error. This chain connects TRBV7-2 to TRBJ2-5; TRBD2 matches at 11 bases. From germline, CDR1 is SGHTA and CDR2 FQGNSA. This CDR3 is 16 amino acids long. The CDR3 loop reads CASSRLAGILQEAQYF. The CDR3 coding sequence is TGTGCCAGCAGTAGACTAGCGGGGATACTTCAAGAGGCCCAGTACTTC.

The CDR3 region has the DNA TGTGCCAGCAGAAAAGATCGGACTAGCGTTTACGAGCAGTACTTC. It specifies CASRKDRTSVYEQYF. This chain uses TRBV11-2 with TRBJ2-7; 9 bases are a match to TRBD2. This CDR3 region has 15 residues. V lost 6 bases to trimming and J lost 4 bases; unmatched junction nucleotides: 10. Germline V gene data show CDR1 as SGHAT and CDR2 as FQNNGV.

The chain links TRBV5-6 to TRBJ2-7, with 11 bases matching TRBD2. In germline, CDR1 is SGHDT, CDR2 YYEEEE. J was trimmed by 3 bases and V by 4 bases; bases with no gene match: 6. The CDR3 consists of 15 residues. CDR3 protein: CASSAGLADLYEQYF. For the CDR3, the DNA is TGTGCCAGCAGCGCGGGACTAGCGGACCTCTACGAGCAGTACTTC.

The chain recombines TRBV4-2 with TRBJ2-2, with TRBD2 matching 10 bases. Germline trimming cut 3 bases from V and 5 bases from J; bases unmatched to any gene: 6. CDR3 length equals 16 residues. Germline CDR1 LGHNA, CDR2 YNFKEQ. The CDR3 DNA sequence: TGTGCCAGCAGCCATGCTAGCGGGAGAAGGACCGGGGAGCTGTTTTTT. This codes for CASSHASGRRTGELFF.

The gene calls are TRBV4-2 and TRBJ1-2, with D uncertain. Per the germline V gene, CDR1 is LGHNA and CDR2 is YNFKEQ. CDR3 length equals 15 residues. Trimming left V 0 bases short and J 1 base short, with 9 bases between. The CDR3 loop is CASSQDLGFNYGYTF. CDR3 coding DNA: TGTGCCAGCAGCCAAGATCTAGGTTTTAACTATGGCTACACCTTC.

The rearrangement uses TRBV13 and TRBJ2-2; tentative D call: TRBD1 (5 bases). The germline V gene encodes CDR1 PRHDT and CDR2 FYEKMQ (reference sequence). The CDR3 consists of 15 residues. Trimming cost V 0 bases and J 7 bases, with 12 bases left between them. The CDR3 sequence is CASSLGYRLLGELFF. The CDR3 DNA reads TGTGCCAGCAGCTTAGGCTACAGGCTGCTCGGGGAGCTGTTTTTT.

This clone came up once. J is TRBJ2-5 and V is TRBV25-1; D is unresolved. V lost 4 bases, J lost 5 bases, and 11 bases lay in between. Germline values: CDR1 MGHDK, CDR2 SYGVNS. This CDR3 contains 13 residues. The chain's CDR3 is CASSAAGSETQYF. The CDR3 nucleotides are TGTGCCAGCAGTGCTGCAGGCAGCGAGACCCAGTACTTC.